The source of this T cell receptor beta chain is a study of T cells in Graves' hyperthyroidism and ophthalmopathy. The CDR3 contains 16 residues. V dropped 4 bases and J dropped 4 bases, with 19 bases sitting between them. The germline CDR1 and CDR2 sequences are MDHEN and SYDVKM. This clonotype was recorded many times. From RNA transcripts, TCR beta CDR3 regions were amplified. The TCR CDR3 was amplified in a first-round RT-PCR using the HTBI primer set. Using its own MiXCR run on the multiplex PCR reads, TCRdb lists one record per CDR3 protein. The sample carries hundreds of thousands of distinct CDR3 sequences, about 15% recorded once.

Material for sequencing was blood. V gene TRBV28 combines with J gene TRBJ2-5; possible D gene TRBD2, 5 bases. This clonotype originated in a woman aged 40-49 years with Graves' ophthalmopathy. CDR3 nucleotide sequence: TGTGCCAGCAGTTCGTCCGAAACTAGGGTTGCAGAGACCCAGTACTTC. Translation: CASSSSETRVAETQYF.